The T cell receptor beta chain under discussion was sequenced for a study of blood T cell repertoires in COVID-19. For the study at large: Spain, Italy and the United States supplied samples that represented acute and convalescent COVID-19. PBMCs, B-cell-depleted T cells, or T cells were the source of the cDNA or gDNA that made up the material.

How the authors handled the data: Amplification with reference gene primers provided the estimates of nucleated cell counts. Measured with immunoSEQ multiplex PCR; TCRdb has only the in-frame clones, and not every one. For V, J and clone size, that table is used; D and trimming come from the DNA. Of 200,000 to 250,000 clones in the sample, roughly 85% were seen once. V lost 1 base and J lost 1, with 8 bases in between. Per the germline V gene, CDR1 is SGHTA and CDR2 is FQGNSA. The length of the CDR3 is 14 residues. Seattle's enrolled individuals joined amid active infection and were then monitored longitudinally.

The receptor's source is a woman between 70 and 85 years old with COVID-19, enrolled during active disease. This chain uses TRBV7-2 with TRBJ2-7; no definite D call. The specimen was peripheral blood. The CDR3 bases are TGTGCCAGCAGCTTAGGTACAGTTTCCTACGAGCAGTACTTC. This sequence encodes CASSLGTVSYEQYF.